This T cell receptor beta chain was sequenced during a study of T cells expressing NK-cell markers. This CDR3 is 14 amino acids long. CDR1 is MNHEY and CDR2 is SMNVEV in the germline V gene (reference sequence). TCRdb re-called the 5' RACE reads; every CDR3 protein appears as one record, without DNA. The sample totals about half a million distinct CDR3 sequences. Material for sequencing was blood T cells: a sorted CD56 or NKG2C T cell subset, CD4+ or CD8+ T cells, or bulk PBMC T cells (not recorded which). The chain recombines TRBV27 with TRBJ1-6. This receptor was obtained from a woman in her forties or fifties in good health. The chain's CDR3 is CASSLDGYNSPLHF.